This T cell receptor beta chain was sequenced for a study of Ad26.COV2.S vaccination and SARS-CoV-2 variants. Study summary: Doses of Ad26.COV2.S were injected into muscle once or twice, 56 days apart. General study points: Whether participants received vaccine or placebo, their non-spike TCR breadth was similar. Responses of T cells in total may have been underestimated by the TCR breadth and depth analyses. Once vaccination had occurred, spike-specific CD8+ and CD4+ T cell responses reportedly showed substantial breadth.

CDR1 GTSNPN and CDR2 SVGIG come from the germline V gene (reference sequence). The CDR3 spans 12 residues. Trimming stripped 5 bases from V and 2 bases from J, with 6 bases between. Treatment given: 19 received Ad26.COV2.S at low or high dose, single or two shots; roughly five received placebo; per-sample allocation not given. Day 63 after the first vaccine or placebo injection was the time point for sampling. The table came from immunoSEQ multiplex PCR; TCRdb's copy has only in-frame clones and leaves some out. Here the sample spans 240,000 or so clones, around 89% being singletons. For this clone: Its antigen is unknown.

Here the sequenced sample was peripheral blood, taken in a trial of Ad26.COV2.S vaccine versus placebo. This chain links TRBV30 with TRBJ2-2; maybe TRBD2 (6 bases). The clonotype comes from a person between 18 and 65 years old who received the Ad26.COV2.S COVID-19 vaccine or a placebo. The CDR3 reads CAWGLNTGELFF. Written as DNA, the CDR3 is TGTGCCTGGGGACTAAACACCGGGGAGCTGTTTTTT.